The rows below give T cell receptor beta chains drawn from one sample of a study of shared clonotypes between healthy human individuals. The method was immunoSEQ multiplex PCR; TCRdb's version includes in-frame clones alone and lacks a portion of them. The sample gives roughly 2 million clones, roughly 94% of which show up once; around 0.13% is in the top ten. Sequencing was carried out using naive CD4+ T cells sorted from blood. These receptors were taken from a young man in good health. The CDR3 runs from the conserved cysteine through the conserved F or W. Each record gives: CDR3 protein, CDR3 DNA, D gene, J gene, V gene, clone size. A D gene is named only where the DNA matches it firmly. Expanded clones get a size class; other rows say once, few or many, or leave the size out.

CASSVSGSNGNEQFF | TGTGCCAGCAGCGTTAGCGGGAGTAATGGCAATGAGCAGTTCTTC | TRBD2 | TRBJ2-1 | TRBV9 | -
CASSLYQGVRIGYTF | TGTGCCAGCAGTTTATATCAGGGAGTAAGAATCGGCTACACCTTC | - | TRBJ1-2 | TRBV27 | -
CASSQGFGNQPQHF | TGTGCCAGCAGCCAGGGATTCGGGAATCAGCCCCAGCATTTT | - | TRBJ1-5 | TRBV25-1 | -
CASRAREGNYGYTF | TGTGCCAGCAGGGCCAGGGAGGGGAACTATGGCTACACCTTC | - | TRBJ1-2 | TRBV5-8 | once
CASSLVTGYEQYF | TGTGCCAGCAGCTTAGTGACAGGCTACGAGCAGTACTTC | - | TRBJ2-7 | TRBV7-2 | -
CASSARGFSYNEQFF | TGTGCCAGCAGCGCCCGGGGGTTCTCCTACAATGAGCAGTTCTTC | - | TRBJ2-1 | TRBV5-6 | -
CASSLGGVAPLHF | TGTGCCAGCAGCTTGGGCGGAGTGGCACCCCTCCACTTT | - | TRBJ1-6 | TRBV5-6 | -
CASSGPGQGATAEAFF | TGCGCCAGCAGCGGGCCGGGACAGGGGGCTACGGCTGAAGCTTTCTTT | TRBD1 | TRBJ1-1 | TRBV5-1 | -
CASRRDIQNSPLHF | TGTGCCAGCAGGCGGGACATACAAAATTCACCCCTCCACTTT | - | TRBJ1-6 | TRBV6-8 | -
CASSSTGQGAAFF | TGTGCCAGCAGTTCCACCGGACAGGGGGCCGCTTTCTTT | TRBD1 | TRBJ1-1 | TRBV6-5 | -
CASSLSSGNSVFTEAFF | TGCGCCAGCAGCTTGAGTTCGGGCAATTCGGTTTTTACTGAAGCTTTCTTT | - | TRBJ1-1 | TRBV5-1 | -
CASSDATTGGEQYF | TGTGCCAGCAGTGACGCAACCACCGGGGGCGAGCAGTACTTC | - | TRBJ2-7 | TRBV2 | once
CASSPSTDTQYF | TGTGCCAGCAGTCCCAGCACAGATACGCAGTATTTT | - | TRBJ2-3 | TRBV25-1 | -
CSGDTGGKTQYF | TGCAGCGGTGACACGGGAGGGAAGACCCAGTACTTC | TRBD2 | TRBJ2-5 | TRBV29-1 | -
CASSTGGRPSYEQYF | TGTGCCAGCTCGACGGGCGGGAGGCCCTCCTACGAGCAGTACTTC | TRBD2 | TRBJ2-7 | TRBV6-6 | -
CASSETTGMNTEAFF | TGTGCCAGTAGTGAAACGACAGGAATGAACACTGAAGCTTTCTTT | - | TRBJ1-1 | TRBV19 | -
CASSLTGIYEQYF | TGTGCCAGCAGCTTGACAGGGATCTACGAGCAGTACTTC | - | TRBJ2-7 | TRBV5-6 | -
CASSSQGGANYGYTF | TGCGCCAGCAGCTCTCAGGGGGGAGCTAACTATGGCTACACCTTC | TRBD1 | TRBJ1-2 | TRBV4-1 | -
CASSQEGHANSPLHF | TGTGCCAGCAGCCAAGAGGGGCATGCTAATTCACCCCTCCACTTT | - | TRBJ1-6 | TRBV4-2 | -
CASSEATSGRGEQFF | TGTGCCAGCAGTGAAGCAACTAGCGGGAGAGGTGAGCAGTTCTTC | TRBD2 | TRBJ2-1 | TRBV6-1 | -
CASSLTAASGAYEQYF | TGTGCCAGCAGCCTCACAGCGGCTAGCGGGGCCTACGAGCAGTACTTC | TRBD2 | TRBJ2-7 | TRBV7-2 | -
CASSVGQGANTEAFF | TGTGCCAGCAGCGTGGGACAGGGGGCGAACACTGAAGCTTTCTTT | TRBD1 | TRBJ1-1 | TRBV5-4 | -
CASSWDRVYNEQFF | TGTGCCAGCAGCTGGGACAGGGTCTACAATGAGCAGTTCTTC | TRBD1 | TRBJ2-1 | TRBV11-2 | -
CASSPAGTSGLYEQYF | TGCGCCAGCAGCCCCGCCGGGACTAGCGGACTATACGAGCAGTACTTC | TRBD2 | TRBJ2-7 | TRBV4-1 | -
CASSSPAGTGSRQFF | TGTGCCAGCAGCTCACCCGCCGGGACAGGGTCGAGGCAGTTCTTC | TRBD1 | TRBJ2-1 | TRBV7-8 | -
CASSSLAGAAADTQYF | TGTGCCAGCAGCTCTCTAGCGGGAGCTGCGGCAGATACGCAGTATTTT | TRBD2 | TRBJ2-3 | TRBV7-2 | -
CASRDMQGGSDTQYF | TGTGCCAGCAGAGACATGCAGGGGGGCTCCGATACGCAGTATTTT | - | TRBJ2-3 | TRBV9 | -
CASSSTSGSSIVQYF | TGTGCCAGCAGCTCGACTAGCGGGAGTAGTATTGTGCAGTACTTC | TRBD2 | TRBJ2-7 | TRBV11-2 | -
CASSLVDSGTPNEQFF | TGTGCCAGCAGCTTAGTGGATAGCGGGACGCCCAATGAGCAGTTCTTC | TRBD2 | TRBJ2-1 | TRBV7-6 | -
CASSERERGTGELFF | TGCGCCAGCAGTGAACGGGAGCGCGGCACCGGGGAGCTGTTTTTT | - | TRBJ2-2 | TRBV10-2 | -
CARGRTGPDTEAFF | TGTGCCAGGGGTCGTACAGGGCCAGACACTGAAGCTTTCTTT | - | TRBJ1-1 | TRBV2 | -
CASRDRISNQPQHF | TGTGCCAGCAGGGACAGGATAAGCAATCAGCCCCAGCATTTT | TRBD1 | TRBJ1-5 | TRBV2 | -
CASRSRGQETQYF | TGTGCCAGCAGGTCCCGTGGGCAAGAGACCCAGTACTTC | - | TRBJ2-5 | TRBV6-1 | -
CASSSIGTGNRETQYF | TGTGCCAGCAGCTCAATCGGGACAGGCAACAGGGAGACCCAGTACTTC | TRBD1 | TRBJ2-5 | TRBV7-9 | -
CASRETEAFF | TGTGCCAGCCGGGAAACTGAAGCTTTCTTT | - | TRBJ1-1 | TRBV28 | once
CASSRGWGRPGELFF | TGTGCCAGCAGCAGGGGTTGGGGCAGGCCGGGGGAGCTGTTTTTT | - | TRBJ2-2 | TRBV6-1 | -
CATLPSNEPAQHF | TGTGCCACCCTTCCGTCAAATGAACCAGCCCAGCATTTT | - | TRBJ1-5 | TRBV5-8 | -
CASSSKDRASNTGELFF | TGTGCCAGCAGCTCCAAGGACAGAGCCTCGAACACCGGGGAGCTGTTTTTT | - | TRBJ2-2 | TRBV5-4 | -
CASSQGHLETQYF | TGCGCCAGCAGCCAAGGACACTTAGAGACCCAGTACTTC | - | TRBJ2-5 | TRBV4-1 | once
CASSSRTGDGYTF | TGTGCCAGCAGCTCGAGGACAGGGGACGGCTACACCTTC | TRBD1 | TRBJ1-2 | TRBV7-8 | -
CAWRPSVGRTDTQYF | TGTGCCTGGAGGCCATCAGTCGGGCGCACAGATACGCAGTATTTT | - | TRBJ2-3 | TRBV30 | -
CASSPVTGEAFF | TGTGCCAGCAGCCCGGTGACAGGTGAAGCTTTCTTT | - | TRBJ1-1 | TRBV7-8 | -
CASSLDLTGRTYGYTF | TGCGCCAGCAGCTTGGACCTTACAGGGCGCACCTATGGCTACACCTTC | - | TRBJ1-2 | TRBV5-1 | -
CASSESLRPTQYF | TGCGCCAGCAGTGAGTCGTTACGGCCTACGCAGTATTTT | - | TRBJ2-3 | TRBV10-1 | -
CASRRGQGTNEQYF | TGTGCCAGCAGACGCGGACAGGGGACCAACGAGCAGTACTTC | TRBD1 | TRBJ2-7 | TRBV6-5 | once
CASSSGAGHSYNEQFF | TGTGCCAGCAGTTCAGGGGCGGGGCACTCCTACAATGAGCAGTTCTTC | - | TRBJ2-1 | TRBV28 | -
CASSQEGGTQYF | TGCGCCAGCAGCCAGGAGGGGGGAACGCAGTATTTT | - | TRBJ2-3 | TRBV4-3 | -
CASSLIPGQGGYGYTF | TGCGCCAGCAGCTTAATCCCGGGACAGGGAGGTTATGGCTACACCTTC | TRBD1 | TRBJ1-2 | TRBV5-1 | -
CASSGQGQWEKLFF | TGTGCCAGTAGCGGACAGGGGCAGTGGGAAAAACTGTTTTTT | TRBD1 | TRBJ1-4 | TRBV19 | many
CASSGNRVSNQPQHF | TGTGCCAGTAGTGGAAACAGGGTTAGCAATCAGCCCCAGCATTTT | - | TRBJ1-5 | TRBV19 | -
CASSGQALAVNSPLHF | TGTGCCAGCAGTGGACAGGCCCTCGCGGTGAATTCACCCCTCCACTTT | TRBD1 | TRBJ1-6 | TRBV28 | -
CAISESLGQGTTDTQYF | TGTGCCATCAGTGAGTCTTTGGGACAGGGGACCACAGATACGCAGTATTTT | TRBD1 | TRBJ2-3 | TRBV10-3 | once
CASSLALGGTSGANVLTF | TGTGCCAGCAGCTTAGCATTAGGAGGCACCTCTGGGGCCAACGTCCTGACTTTC | - | TRBJ2-6 | TRBV7-9 | -
CASSLGGVNQPQHF | TGCGCCAGCAGCTTGGGCGGGGTTAATCAGCCCCAGCATTTT | - | TRBJ1-5 | TRBV5-1 | once
CASSLRSGYDYEQYF | TGTGCCAGCAGCTTAAGGTCCGGGTACGACTACGAGCAGTACTTC | - | TRBJ2-7 | TRBV11-3 | -
CASSLTGTVPVAFF | TGTGCCAGCAGCTTGACCGGGACAGTCCCGGTAGCTTTCTTT | TRBD1 | TRBJ1-1 | TRBV5-6 | -
CASSAENYGYTF | TGCGCCAGCAGCGCAGAGAACTATGGCTACACCTTC | - | TRBJ1-2 | TRBV5-1 | -
CASSFRGTGTDTQYF | TGTGCCAGCAGCTTTCGAGGGACTGGCACAGATACGCAGTATTTT | - | TRBJ2-3 | TRBV5-6 | -
CASSFSGSYEQYF | TGTGCCAGCAGCTTCTCGGGCTCCTACGAGCAGTACTTC | - | TRBJ2-7 | TRBV11-3 | once